The sample holds a few counts of the clone carrying this TCR beta chain. Its antigen is not known. The source of the sample is a study of cytomegalovirus exposure and HLA in healthy donors. The PCR made use of 60 Vbeta and 13 Jbeta primers. Measured with immunoSEQ multiplex PCR; TCRdb has only the in-frame clones, and not every one. The data show around 140,000 clones, approximately 80% seen once. Study-wide results and caveats: A likely sequencing artifact accounted for one observed cluster of highly shared sequence variants.

Per germline, CDR1 SGHTA and CDR2 FQGTGA. The CDR3 totals 16 residues. Losses at the gene ends were 1 base for V and 6 bases for J; bases not matched to a gene: 8. Sequences were obtained from PBMCs. This TCR was recovered from a man aged 25 to 40 in good health and CMV-seropositive. The V call is TRBV7-3, the J call TRBJ2-3; 9 bases fit TRBD2. The CDR3 reads CASSLMSAGGGDTQYF. The CDR3, as DNA: TGTGCCAGCAGCTTAATGTCGGCGGGAGGGGGGGATACGCAGTATTTT.